This TCR beta chain was sequenced during a study of shared T cell receptors in the human thymus. The method was immunoSEQ multiplex PCR; TCRdb's version includes in-frame clones alone and lacks a portion of them. The repertoire holds 640,000 or so clones, about 87% seen once, with roughly 0.0094% in the top ten. V gave up 4 bases and J gave up 4 bases; unmatched junction bases: 18. Germline CDR1 and CDR2: MGHRA and YSYEKL. This CDR3 is 18 amino acids long. In addition, the sample was reused for a study of human thymus T cells. This second report adds: From resections taken during corrective heart surgery, the thymus tissue was obtained. An apparent bias in V and J gene usage was seen in thymic and blood repertoires.

This TCR derives from a boy younger than two with a congenital heart defect. Sequencing used thymocytes. The chain links TRBV4-1 to TRBJ2-7; 8 nucleotides agree with TRBD2. The CDR3 loop reads CASSRTVTGGVGIYEQYF. CDR3 coding DNA: TGCGCCAGCAGCCGAACGGTAACGGGAGGGGTAGGGATATACGAGCAGTACTTC.